This T cell receptor (beta chain) was sequenced during a study of regulatory T cells in long-lasting Graves disease. Study observations and caveats: The persistent group shared 2,500 to 3,000 public clonotypes, more than the 966 shared by new patients. TRBV28, TRBJ1-2 and TRBJ2-5 were segments that persistent disease favored.

This clonotype was seen many times. The target antigen is unknown. The time point: newly diagnosed GD, antithyroid drugs for less than 3 months. Extracted PBMC RNA gave rise to the TCR library. This CDR3 spans 14 amino acids. V lost 3 bases to trimming and J lost 4 bases, with 9 bases between them. Germline loops: CDR1 SGHTA, CDR2 FQGNSA. According to the study, TCR beta libraries were built with iRepertoire HTBI primers and CDR3-region Arm-PCR. Each CDR3 protein gets one entry after TCRdb re-called the multiplex PCR reads with MiXCR. Of a few hundred thousand distinct CDR3 sequences in the sample, 12% are singletons; the top ten hold approximately 17%. These data were also reused for a study on T cells in Graves' hyperthyroidism and ophthalmopathy.

The sequence derives from a woman aged 18-29 years with Graves disease. The gene calls are TRBV7-2 and TRBJ2-2, with D unclear. Sequences were derived from peripheral blood mononuclear cells (PBMCs), sampled at new diagnosis, from a patient treated with antithyroid drugs. The chain's CDR3 is CASSFLIGTGELFF. CDR3 nucleotides: TGTGCCAGCAGCTTTCTGATCGGCACCGGGGAGCTGTTTTTT.